The sequence of this TCR beta chain was determined in a study of blood T cell repertoires in COVID-19 (dated by TCRdb to between 2020 and 2021). Regarding the complete study: The collaborator samples originated in the United States, Italy and Spain and spanned the acute and convalescent phases of COVID-19. The prospective study material was composed of cDNA or gDNA derived from T cells, B-cell-depleted T cells, or PBMCs. The repertoires were released in a freely available public database meant as a resource for research on the immune response to SARS-CoV-2. Where available, HLA class I and class II types were taken from metadata supplied by the sample provider and were not determined by assay-based typing. Deeply sampled blood TCRbeta repertoires from subjects exposed to, actively infected with, or recovered from COVID-19 were included in the dataset. Nearly every sample came with metadata listing a de-identified subject ID, COVID-19 status, age in years and sex. Samples were obtained from the ongoing ImmuneRACE study (first 160 participants) and from 1,254 subjects provided by 6 global collaborators. General findings and caveats noted by the study authors: The quantity of clinical and demographic metadata differed by source and by participant and was supplied without curation.

TCRbeta CDR3 regions were amplified from genomic DNA by means of the immunoSEQ Assay, a bias-controlled multiplex PCR. Per the source publication's procedure: Nucleated cell counts per sample were estimated from amplification of reference gene primers within the assay. To quantify the absolute abundance of each unique TCRbeta CDR3 rearrangement, sequence reads were collapsed and filtered. Productive Simpson clonality was computed per sample as the square root of Simpson's diversity index over productive rearrangements. Imported from immuneACCESS, the table was reduced by TCRdb to in-frame sequences with V and J called. These copies leave out some clones; in studies compared against another copy, an unresolved V gene accounts for under half, and the cause of the remainder is not known. V, J and clone size are taken as reported in that table, and D and trimming were inferred from the DNA itself. The sample table lists roughly 410,000 clones, 89% of them with a count of one. The ten largest clones represent around 1.5% of the sample.

In Seattle, one collaborating source enrolled patients while the infection was active and tracked those patients longitudinally over the course of disease. Collaborating institutions collected whole blood in K2EDTA tubes following their own protocols. Collaborator samples were shipped for TCRbeta analysis as frozen whole blood, isolated PBMCs, or DNA extracted from either sample type. The CDR3 numbers 17 residues from cysteine through phenylalanine. The retained sequence is limited to the CDR3, 51 bases, with the frame set at the first base. The germline V gene (reference sequence) gives CDR1 as MNHEY and CDR2 as SMNVEV. V is trimmed back by 3 bases and J by 10 bases, and the junction contains 13 bases that no gene match accounts for. About this clone: This clone's antigen is unknown. Base quality data are lacking; no much larger clone is found one base away.

The receptor was derived from a woman in her thirties or forties with COVID-19, enrolled during active disease. The V and J genes are TRBV27 and TRBJ1-6; TRBD1 matches 9 bases in the middle. The material sequenced was peripheral blood. Here is the DNA: TGTGCCAGCAGTTTTCGAACAGGGGGCCTTCTAGGCTCACCCCTCCACTTT. It codes for CASSFRTGGLLGSPLHF.